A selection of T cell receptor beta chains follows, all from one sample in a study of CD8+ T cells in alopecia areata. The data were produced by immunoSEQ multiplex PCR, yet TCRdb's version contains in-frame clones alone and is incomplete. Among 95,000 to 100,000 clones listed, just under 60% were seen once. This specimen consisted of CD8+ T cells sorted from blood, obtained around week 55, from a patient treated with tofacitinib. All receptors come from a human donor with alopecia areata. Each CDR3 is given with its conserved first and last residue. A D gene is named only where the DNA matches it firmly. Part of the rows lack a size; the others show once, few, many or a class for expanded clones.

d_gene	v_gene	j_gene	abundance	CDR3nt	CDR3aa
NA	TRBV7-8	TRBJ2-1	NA	TGTGCCAGCAGCTTAGGATACAATGAGCAGTTCTTC	CASSLGYNEQFF
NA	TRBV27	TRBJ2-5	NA	TGTGCCAGCAGTCCCTCACCTCAAGAGACCCAGTACTTC	CASSPSPQETQYF
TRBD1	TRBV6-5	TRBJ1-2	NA	TGTGCCAGCAGTCAAAACAGGGGTGAAGACGGCTACACCTTC	CASSQNRGEDGYTF
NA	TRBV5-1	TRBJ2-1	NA	TGCGCCAGCAGCTTGGCCTGGGGGGGCGATGAGCAGTTCTTC	CASSLAWGGDEQFF
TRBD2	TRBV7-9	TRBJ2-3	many	TGTGCCAGCAGCCCGACTAGCCCCAACACAGATACGCAGTATTTT	CASSPTSPNTDTQYF
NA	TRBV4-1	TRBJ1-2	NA	TGCGCCAGCAGCCAAGTGGATGACAGACCCTATGGTGGCTACACCTTC	CASSQVDDRPYGGYTF
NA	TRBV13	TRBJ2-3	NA	TGTGCCAGCAGCTTAGGCCGACGGGATACGCAGTATTTT	CASSLGRRDTQYF
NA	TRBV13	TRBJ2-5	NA	TGTGCCAGCAGCAAAAACCTTGGGGGAGAGACCCAGTACTTC	CASSKNLGGETQYF
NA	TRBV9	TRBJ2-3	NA	TGTGCCAGCAGCGTAGTGCAGGGCACAGATACGCAGTATTTT	CASSVVQGTDTQYF
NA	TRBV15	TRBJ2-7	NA	TGTGCCACCAGCAGTTCCTACGAGCAGTACTTC	CATSSSYEQYF
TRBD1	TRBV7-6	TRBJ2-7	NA	TGTGCCAGCAGCCCCCGGACAGGGACCGACTACGAGCAGTACTTC	CASSPRTGTDYEQYF
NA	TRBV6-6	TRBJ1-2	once	TGTGCCAGCAGTTACTCACGGGCAGCTCAATATGGCTACACCTTC	CASSYSRAAQYGYTF
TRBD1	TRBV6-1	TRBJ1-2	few	TGTGCCAGCAGTGTCCTCTCGGGACAGGGGAACTATGGCTACACCTTC	CASSVLSGQGNYGYTF
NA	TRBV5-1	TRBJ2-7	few	TGCGCCAGCAGCTGGTTTCCCCGGACGGAATCCTACGAGCAGTACTTC	CASSWFPRTESYEQYF
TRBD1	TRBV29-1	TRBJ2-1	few	TGCAGCGTTGAAGCACCCGGACAGGTAAACAATGAGCAGTTCTTC	CSVEAPGQVNNEQFF
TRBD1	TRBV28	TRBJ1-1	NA	TGTGCCAGCAGGTCCCCGGGACAGGGAGCTTTCTTT	CASRSPGQGAFF
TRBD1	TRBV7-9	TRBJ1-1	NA	TGTGCCAGCAGCCCTCGGACAGGGGGCACTGAAGCTTTCTTT	CASSPRTGGTEAFF
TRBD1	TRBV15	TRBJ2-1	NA	TGTGCCACCAGCAGAGACAGGGGGCTTCGCAATGAGCAGTTCTTC	CATSRDRGLRNEQFF
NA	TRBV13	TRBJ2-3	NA	TGTGCCAGCAGCTACTCACTAGAAGGCACAGATACGCAGTATTTT	CASSYSLEGTDTQYF
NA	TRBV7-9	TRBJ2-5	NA	TGTGCCAGCACCACTATTCGTTACGGGGAAGAGACCCAGTACTTC	CASTTIRYGEETQYF
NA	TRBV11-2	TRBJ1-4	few	TGTGCCAGCAGCTACGTTAATGAAAAACTGTTTTTT	CASSYVNEKLFF
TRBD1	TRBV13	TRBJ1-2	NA	TGTGCCAGCAGCCCGACCCGGGACAGGGGTGTGGGCTACACCTTC	CASSPTRDRGVGYTF
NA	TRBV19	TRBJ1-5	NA	TGTGCCAGTAGTATTGGACAGCTTAGCAATCAGCCCCAGCATTTT	CASSIGQLSNQPQHF
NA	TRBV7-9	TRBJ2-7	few	TGTGCCAGCAGCTCCGACAGGAGCTCCTACGAGCAGTACTTC	CASSSDRSSYEQYF
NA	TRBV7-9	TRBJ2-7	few	TGTGCCAGCAGCCAGGGACCCAGGAGCTCCTACGAGCAGTACTTC	CASSQGPRSSYEQYF
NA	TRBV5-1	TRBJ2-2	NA	TGCGCCAGCAGCACCGAAGCAGGGATCCAGGACACCGGGGAGCTGTTTTTT	CASSTEAGIQDTGELFF
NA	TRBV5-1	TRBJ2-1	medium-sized	TGCGCCAGCAGCTTTTGGGGGACCCCCTACAATGAGCAGTTCTTC	CASSFWGTPYNEQFF
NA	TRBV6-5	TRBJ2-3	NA	TGTGCCAGCAGCTCTGACAGTACCACAGATACGCAGTATTTT	CASSSDSTTDTQYF
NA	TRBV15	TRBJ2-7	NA	TGTGCCACCAGCAGAGTTGGGACCCCGGTATTCGAGCAGTACTTC	CATSRVGTPVFEQYF
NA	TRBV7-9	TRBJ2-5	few	TGTGCCAGCAGCCTTGCCCGACAACAACGGGAGACCCAGTACTTC	CASSLARQQRETQYF
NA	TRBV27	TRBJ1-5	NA	TGTGCCAGCAGTACCTCTAGCAATCAGCCCCAGCATTTT	CASSTSSNQPQHF
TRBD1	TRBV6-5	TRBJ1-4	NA	TGTGCCAGCAGCACAGGGGGCAGGGAAAAACTGTTTTTT	CASSTGGREKLFF
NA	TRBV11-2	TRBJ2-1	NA	TGTGCCAGCAGACTATCGGGGCTGGAGCAGTTCTTC	CASRLSGLEQFF
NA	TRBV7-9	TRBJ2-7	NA	TGTGCCAGCAGCACCCGGACATCCCTCGAGGACGAGCAGTACTTC	CASSTRTSLEDEQYF
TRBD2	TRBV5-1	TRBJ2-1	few	TGCGCCAGCAGCGTGGGACTAGCGGGGAACTACAATGAGCAGTTCTTC	CASSVGLAGNYNEQFF
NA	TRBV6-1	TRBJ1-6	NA	TGTGCCAGCGAGCAAGGATCACCCCTCCACTTT	CASEQGSPLHF
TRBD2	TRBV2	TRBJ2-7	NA	TGTGCCAGCAACCCGGGACTACGGATTCTCTACGAGCAGTACTTC	CASNPGLRILYEQYF
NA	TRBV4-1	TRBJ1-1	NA	TGCGCCACAAGTTCGGTCGGCCGAAACACTGAAGCTTTCTTT	CATSSVGRNTEAFF
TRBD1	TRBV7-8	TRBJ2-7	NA	TGTGCCAGCAGCTCGACGGGACAGAACTACGAGCAGTACTTC	CASSSTGQNYEQYF
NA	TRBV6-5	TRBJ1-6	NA	TGTGCCAGCAGTTACTTGGCGGGAAACAATTCACCCCTCCACTTT	CASSYLAGNNSPLHF
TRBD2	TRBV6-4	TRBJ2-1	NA	TGTGCCAGCAGTGCCCTAGCGGGGGGAAGCGAGCAGTTCTTC	CASSALAGGSEQFF
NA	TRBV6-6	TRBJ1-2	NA	TGTGCCAGCAGTAACTCCTCCAGGGAAGGCTACACCTTC	CASSNSSREGYTF
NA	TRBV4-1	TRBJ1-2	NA	TGCGCCAGCAGCCAAGATCCGGGATCTATGGCCTATGGCTACACCTTC	CASSQDPGSMAYGYTF
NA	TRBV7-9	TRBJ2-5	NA	TGTGCCAGCAGCTTTAGCGTTGGCCAAGAGACCCAGTACTTC	CASSFSVGQETQYF
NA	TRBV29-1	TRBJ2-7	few	TGCAGCGTTGCAGGGGACGTGAGCTCCTACGAGCAGTACTTC	CSVAGDVSSYEQYF
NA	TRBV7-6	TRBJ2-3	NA	TGTGCCAGCAGCTTAGCGGAAGTCACCACAGATACGCAGTATTTT	CASSLAEVTTDTQYF
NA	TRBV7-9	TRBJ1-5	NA	TGTGCCAGCAGCCCAATCGGGGAACAGCCCCAGCATTTT	CASSPIGEQPQHF
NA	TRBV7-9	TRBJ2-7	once	TGTGCCAGCAGCTCCGGAGGAGGGGTCCACGAGCAGTACTTC	CASSSGGGVHEQYF
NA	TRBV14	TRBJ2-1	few	TGTGCCAGCAGCCCGTTGGCCCGTACCTACAATGAGCAGTTCTTC	CASSPLARTYNEQFF
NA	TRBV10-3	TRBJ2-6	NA	TGTGCCATTTTCGGCAGCCATCAACCCGGGGCCAACGTCCTGACTTTC	CAIFGSHQPGANVLTF
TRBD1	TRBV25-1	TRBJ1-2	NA	TGTGCCAGCAGTGAACCTACAGGGGTTCGGGGTGGCTACACCTTC	CASSEPTGVRGGYTF
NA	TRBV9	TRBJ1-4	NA	TGTGCCAGCAGCGGTGGTAGTAATGAAAAACTGTTTTTT	CASSGGSNEKLFF